The clone carrying this T cell receptor beta chain has at least ten counts. Its antigen is as yet unknown. This entry is derived from a study of identical twins. The study, taken as a whole, reports: Cord blood beta clonotypes that were abundant carried fewer insertions, and memory repertoires showed no such trend.

Germline CDR1 reads SQVTM; CDR2 reads ANQGSEA. This CDR3 contains 14 residues. Trimming took 6 bases from V and 7 from J; bases not matched to a gene: 10. Via MiXCR, TCRdb re-called the 5' RACE reads, giving one row per CDR3 protein. The data contain 310,000 or so distinct CDR3 sequences, 8% to 9% of them seen just once; the ten biggest clones take up over 2%. No donor was unhealthy or non-Caucasian. The same specimen was also included in a second study, on yellow fever vaccine responses in identical twins. That paper adds: Twins showed a vaccine T cell response that reportedly seemed partly convergent, partly personalized.

The J gene is TRBJ2-3, the V gene TRBV29-1, with 10 positions matching TRBD1. The source material was memory (CD45RO+) T cells sorted from blood. This TCR came from a woman aged 18-30 years in good health. For the CDR3, the DNA is TGCAGCGTAACCGGGACAGGGGTTTCAAATACGCAGTATTTT. As protein: CSVTGTGVSNTQYF.